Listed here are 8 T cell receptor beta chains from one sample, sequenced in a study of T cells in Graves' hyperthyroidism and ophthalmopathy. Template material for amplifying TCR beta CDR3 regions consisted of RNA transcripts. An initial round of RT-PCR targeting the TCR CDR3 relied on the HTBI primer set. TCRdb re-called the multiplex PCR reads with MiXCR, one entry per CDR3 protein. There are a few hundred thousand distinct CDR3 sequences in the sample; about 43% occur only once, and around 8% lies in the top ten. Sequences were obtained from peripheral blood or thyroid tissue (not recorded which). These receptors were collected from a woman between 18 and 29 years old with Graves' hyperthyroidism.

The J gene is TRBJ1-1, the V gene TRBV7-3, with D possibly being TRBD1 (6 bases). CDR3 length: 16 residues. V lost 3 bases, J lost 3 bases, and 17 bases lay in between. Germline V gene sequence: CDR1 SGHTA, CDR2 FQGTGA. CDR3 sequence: CASSLYGGSEHTEAFF. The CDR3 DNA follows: TGTGCCAGCAGCTTGTACGGGGGCAGTGAGCACACTGAAGCTTTCTTT.

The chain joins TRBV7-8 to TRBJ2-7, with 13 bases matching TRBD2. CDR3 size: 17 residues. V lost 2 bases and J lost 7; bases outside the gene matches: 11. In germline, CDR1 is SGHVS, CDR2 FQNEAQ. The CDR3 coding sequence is TGTGCCAGCAGCTTATACGGGACTAGCGGGAACCACAATGAGCAGTACTTC. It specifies CASSLYGTSGNHNEQYF. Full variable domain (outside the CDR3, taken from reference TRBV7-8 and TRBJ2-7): GAGVSQSPRYKVAKRGQDVALRCDPISGHVSLFWYQQALGQGPEFLTYFQNEAQLDKSGLPSDRFFAERPEGSVSTLKIQRTQQEDSAVYLCASSLYGTSGNHNEQYFGPGTRLTVT.

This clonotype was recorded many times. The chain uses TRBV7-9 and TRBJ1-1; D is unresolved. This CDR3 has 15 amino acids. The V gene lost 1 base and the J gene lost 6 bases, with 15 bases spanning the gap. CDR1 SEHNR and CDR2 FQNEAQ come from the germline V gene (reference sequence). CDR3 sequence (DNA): TGTGCCAGCAGCTTAGTTTTGGGATTCGATTCTGAAGCTTTCTTT. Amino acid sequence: CASSLVLGFDSEAFF.

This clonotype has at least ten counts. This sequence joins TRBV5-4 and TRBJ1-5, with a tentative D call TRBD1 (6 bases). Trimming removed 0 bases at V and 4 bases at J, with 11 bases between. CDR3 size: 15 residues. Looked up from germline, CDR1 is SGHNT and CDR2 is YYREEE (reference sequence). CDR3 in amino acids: CASSLAGAGNQPQHF. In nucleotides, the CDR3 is TGTGCCAGCAGCTTGGCGGGGGCGGGGAATCAGCCCCAGCATTTT.

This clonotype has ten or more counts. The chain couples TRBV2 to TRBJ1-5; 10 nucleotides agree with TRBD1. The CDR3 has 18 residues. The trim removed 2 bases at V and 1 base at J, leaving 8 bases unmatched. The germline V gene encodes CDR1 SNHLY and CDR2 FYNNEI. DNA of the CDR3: TGTGCCAGCAGTGAACCGACGACAGGGGGCGGGAGCAATCAGCCCCAGCATTTT. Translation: CASSEPTTGGGSNQPQHF.

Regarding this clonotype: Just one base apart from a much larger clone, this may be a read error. This chain's CDR3 is CASSLCVGRDARDEQYF. In nucleotides, the CDR3 is TGTGCCAGCAGTTTATGCGTTGGCCGGGACGCCCGTGACGAGCAGTACTTC. The V call is TRBV12-3 or TRBV12-4, the J call TRBJ2-7, with D perhaps TRBD1 or TRBD2 (5 bases each). The CDR3 covers 17 residues. V was clipped by 2 bases and J by 5 bases, with 22 bases between them.

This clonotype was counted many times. This CDR3 is CSGLSSSYEQYF. CDR3 nucleotide sequence: TGCAGTGGGTTGAGCAGCTCCTACGAGCAGTACTTC. The chain employs TRBV20-1 and TRBJ2-7; D gene ambiguous. V was clipped by 7 bases and J by 0 bases, with 10 bases between them. From germline, CDR1 is DFQATT and CDR2 SNEGSKA (reference sequence). The CDR3 spans 12 residues.

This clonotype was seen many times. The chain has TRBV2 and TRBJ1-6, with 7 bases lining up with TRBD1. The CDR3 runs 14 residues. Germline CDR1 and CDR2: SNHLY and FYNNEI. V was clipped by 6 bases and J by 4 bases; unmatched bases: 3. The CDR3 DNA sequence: TGTGCCAGCAGACCGGGACAGTATAATTCACCCCTCCACTTT. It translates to CASRPGQYNSPLHF.